This T cell receptor beta chain appears in the sequencing data of a study of cytomegalovirus exposure and HLA in healthy donors. This clone was recorded a few times. Its antigen is undetermined. The germline V gene has CDR1 LNHDA and CDR2 SQIVND (reference sequence). CDR3 length equals 14 residues. The junction had 3 bases not matched to a gene; V was cut back by 1 base and J by 7 bases. A multiplex PCR was run with 60 Vbeta primers and 13 Jbeta primers. Measured with immunoSEQ multiplex PCR; TCRdb has only the in-frame clones, and not every one. The sample includes some 110,000 clones, 81% of them seen just once. Study-wide results and caveats: Among immune exposure information, only CMV serostatus was available.

The sequencing sample was made of PBMCs. The clonotype comes from a woman in her twenties or thirties in good health and CMV-seronegative. The chain combines TRBV19 with TRBJ2-2; 7 nucleotides agree with TRBD2. The CDR3 here is CASSIGSGHGELFF. CDR3 DNA sequence: TGTGCCAGTAGTATAGGTAGCGGGCACGGGGAGCTGTTTTTT.